Listed here are 27 T cell receptor beta chains from one sample, sequenced in a study of cytotoxic CD8 clonotypes in ibrutinib-treated CLL (dated by TCRdb to about 2021). In light of the paper, this sample's time point label describes: approximately 25 months on ibrutinib. Preparation of the library involved the immunoSEQ multiplex PCR assay. Imported from immuneACCESS, the table was reduced by TCRdb to in-frame sequences with V and J called. These copies leave out some clones; in studies compared against another copy, an unresolved V gene accounts for under half, and the cause of the remainder is not known. The sample table records about 76,000 clones; approximately 87% of these occur just once. The ten biggest clones cover about 39% of the sample. The specimen was PBMCs, collected after 24 months of ibrutinib treatment. The receptors come from a human donor with chronic lymphocytic leukemia.

The chain joins TRBV7-3 to TRBJ2-1, with 8 positions matching TRBD2. Per the germline V gene, CDR1 is SGHTA and CDR2 is FQGTGA. V dropped 5 bases and J dropped 7; count of bases not matched to a gene: 13. This CDR3 is built from 16 residues. The CDR3 DNA sequence: TGTGCCAGCAGCCCCTTGGGGCGGGGGGAGTGGAATGAGCAGTTCTTC. Residues: CASSPLGRGEWNEQFF.

This chain joins TRBV5-5 and TRBJ2-7; 9 bases agree with TRBD2. The CDR3 contains 16 residues. V lost 5 bases and J lost 1; bases outside the gene matches: 10. Looked up from germline, CDR1 is SGHKS and CDR2 is YYEKEE (reference sequence). CDR3 bases: TGTGCCAGCAGTCCCGCCGGCGGGAGGGCTTCCTACGAGCAGTACTTC. It encodes CASSPAGGRASYEQYF. The variable domain in full, completed from reference TRBV5-5 and TRBJ2-7, reads DAGVTQSPTHLIKTRGQQVTLRCSPISGHKSVSWYQQVLGQGPQFIFQYYEKEERGRGNFPDRFSARQFPNYSSELNVNALLLGDSALYLCASSPAGGRASYEQYFGPGTRLTVT.

This chain links TRBV2 with TRBJ2-1; tentatively, D is TRBD2 (5 bases). The CDR3 length is 13 residues. Germline loops: CDR1 SNHLY, CDR2 FYNNEI. The V end was cut by 4 bases, the J end by 8 bases, with 12 bases between. The CDR3 DNA reads as TGTGCCAGCAGTGGGACTGACCCTCATGAGCAGTTCTTC. It specifies CASSGTDPHEQFF.

The CDR3 here is CASSFRYEQYF. CDR3 sequence (DNA): TGTGCCAGCAGTTTCCGTTACGAGCAGTACTTC. This chain joins TRBV28 and TRBJ2-7, with D hard to call. Germline-derived CDR1 and CDR2 are MDHEN and SYDVKM. The CDR3 is 11 residues long. Trimming removed 3 bases from V and 4 bases from J, with 4 bases in between.

The chain couples TRBV27 to TRBJ1-4; D gene unclear. There are 14 residues in the CDR3. V lost 5 bases and J lost 6, with 13 bases in between. Germline V gene lookup returns CDR1 MNHEY and CDR2 SMNVEV (reference sequence). CDR3 nucleotides: TGTGCCAGCAGTCGAGACGGACTTGATGAAAAACTGTTTTTT. Residues: CASSRDGLDEKLFF.

This chain links TRBV18 with TRBJ1-3; 10 positions agree with TRBD1. The germline CDR1 and CDR2 sequences are KGHSH and LQKENI. Losses at the gene ends were 3 bases for V and 2 bases for J; bases not matched to a gene: 1. This CDR3 spans 15 amino acids. Here the CDR3 DNA reads TGTGCCAGCTCACCCGGGACAGGGGCTGGAAACACCATATATTTT. Translation gives CASSPGTGAGNTIYF.

The CDR3 region is CASSSGTGDLQPQHF. The CDR3 DNA sequence: TGTGCCAGCTCATCCGGGACAGGGGACCTTCAGCCCCAGCATTTT. The chain combines TRBV18 with TRBJ1-5; 10 bases match TRBD1. Germline CDR1 is KGHSH and CDR2 is LQKENI. This CDR3 comprises 15 residues. The trim removed 5 bases at V and 6 bases at J, leaving 7 bases unmatched.

This chain connects TRBV19 to TRBJ2-1, with 7 bases that match TRBD2. The V segment lost 3 bases and the J segment 4 bases; nucleotides outside the gene matches: 9. Germline CDR1 reads LNHDA; CDR2 reads SQIVND (reference sequence). The length of the CDR3 is 16 residues. The CDR3 coding sequence is TGTGCCAGTAGTATCTTTAGTAGCGGGCATTACAATGAGCAGTTCTTC. Amino acid sequence: CASSIFSSGHYNEQFF. The complete variable domain, with remaining parts taken from reference TRBV19 and TRBJ2-1, reads DGGITQSPKYLFRKEGQNVTLSCEQNLNHDAMYWYRQDPGQGLRLIYYSQIVNDFQKGDIAEGYSVSREKKESFPLTVTSAQKNPTAFYLCASSIFSSGHYNEQFFGPGTRLTVL.

The J gene is TRBJ1-3, the V gene TRBV18; no firm D call. CDR1 KGHSH and CDR2 LQKENI come from the germline V gene. The CDR3 has 14 amino acids. Trimming left V 6 bases short and J 3 bases short, with 12 bases between. The CDR3 is CASSMSGDGNTIYF. CDR3 DNA: TGTGCCAGCTCGATGTCTGGGGATGGAAACACCATATATTTT.

This rearrangement joins TRBV4-1 to TRBJ1-1; D is unresolved. Trimming shortened V by 1 base and J by 0 bases, and 6 bases separated the two germline ends. In germline, CDR1 is MGHRA, CDR2 YSYEKL. CDR3 length: 14 residues. CDR3 nucleotides: TGCGCCAGCAGCCAAGGTCTGATGAACACTGAAGCTTTCTTT. This sequence encodes CASSQGLMNTEAFF.

Regarding this clone: Within the sample, other DNA sequences also encode this same CDR3. V is TRBV6-5 and J is TRBJ1-1; no definite D call. V lost 3 bases, J lost 1 base, and 6 bases lay in between. Germline CDR1 and CDR2: MNHEY and SVGAGI. The CDR3 is 13 amino acids. CDR3 DNA: TGTGCCAGCAGTTATAGCACGAACACTGAAGCTTTCTTT. Translation gives CASSYSTNTEAFF.

The chain combines TRBV15 with TRBJ2-7, with D possibly matching TRBD2 (5 bases). This CDR3 spans 14 amino acids. The germline V and J ends were trimmed by 0 bases and 4 bases, with 10 bases remaining between them. CDR1 is LNHNV and CDR2 is YYDKDF in the germline V gene (reference sequence). The CDR3 nucleotides are TGTGCCACCAGCAGAGATCGGGGAAGGTACGAGCAGTACTTC. This encodes CATSRDRGRYEQYF.

V usage is TRBV5-1 and J usage is TRBJ1-2, with D possibly being TRBD1 (6 bases). The germline gives CDR1 SGHRS, CDR2 YFSETQ. Trimming cost V 2 bases and J 6 bases, with 11 bases left between them. The CDR3 sequence is 13 residues long. CDR3 DNA sequence: TGCGCCAGCAGCTTACAGGGCGCGGATGGCTACACCTTC. It specifies CASSLQGADGYTF. The full variable domain, with the rest looked up from reference TRBV5-1 and TRBJ1-2, is KAGVTQTPRYLIKTRGQQVTLSCSPISGHRSVSWYQQTPGQGLQFLFEYFSETQRNKGNFPGRFSGRQFSNSRSEMNVSTLELGDSALYLCASSLQGADGYTFGSGTRLTVV.

Written as DNA, the CDR3 is TGCAGCGTGTCTAGAGAGAACACTGAAGCTTTCTTT. Its protein product is CSVSRENTEAFF. The V and J genes are TRBV29-1 and TRBJ1-1; no definite D call. The germline V gene has CDR1 SQVTM and CDR2 ANQGSEA. Trimming cost V 6 bases and J 1 base, with 9 bases left between them. This CDR3 spans 12 amino acids.

This chain uses TRBV4-1 with TRBJ2-1; 10 positions agree with TRBD1. The CDR3 runs 15 residues. Trimming cost V 5 bases and J 1 base; bases outside gene matches: 2. In germline, CDR1 is MGHRA, CDR2 YSYEKL. The CDR3 coding sequence is TGCGCCAGCAGCGGACAGGGGGGGTCCTACAATGAGCAGTTCTTC. Protein sequence: CASSGQGGSYNEQFF.

The chain has TRBV15 and TRBJ2-5; possibly TRBD1 for D (5 bases). The CDR3 spans 12 residues. Trimming pared 6 bases from V and 2 bases from J, leaving 7 bases between. Germline values: CDR1 LNHNV, CDR2 YYDKDF (reference sequence). The DNA for the CDR3 is TGTGCCACCAGTGGACAACAAGAGACCCAGTACTTC. Amino acids: CATSGQQETQYF.

The count of this clone is one. The chain employs TRBV6-4 and TRBJ2-6; no firm D call. V shed 2 bases and J shed 13 bases, with 15 bases lying between them. CDR3 size: 14 residues. CDR1 is MRHNA and CDR2 is SNTAGT in the germline V gene. CDR3 sequence reads: CASSDTPFSSVLTF. CDR3 nucleotide sequence: TGTGCCAGCAGTGACACGCCATTCTCAAGTGTCCTGACTTTC.

The rearrangement joins TRBV2 to TRBJ1-4; D gene ambiguous. From germline, CDR1 is SNHLY and CDR2 FYNNEI. This CDR3 has 14 amino acids. Deletions cut 6 bases from V and 5 bases from J, with 13 bases between. CDR3 loop: CASSPGRLNEKLFF. Written as DNA, the CDR3 is TGTGCCAGCAGCCCCGGACGGTTAAATGAAAAACTGTTTTTT.

V and J are TRBV6-6 and TRBJ2-5, with D possibly TRBD2 on 5 matching bases. Germline V gives CDR1 MNHNY, CDR2 SVGAGI (reference sequence). The ends were cut back, 4 bases at V and 5 bases at J, with 8 bases in the middle. CDR3 length: 12 amino acids. Here the CDR3 reads CASSSGGETQYF. In DNA, the CDR3 is TGTGCCAGCAGTTCCGGCGGGGAGACCCAGTACTTC.

The chain recombines TRBV7-2 with TRBJ1-2; D perhaps matches TRBD1 (5 bases). Trimming stripped 1 base from V and 7 bases from J, with 13 bases between. Germline V gives CDR1 SGHTA, CDR2 FQGNSA. The CDR3 runs to 14 residues. Written as DNA, the CDR3 is TGTGCCAGCAGCTTAGGAGGGGCAGGCCGTGGCTACACCTTC. This encodes CASSLGGAGRGYTF.

This chain joins TRBV18 and TRBJ2-2, with a possible D match to TRBD2 (6 bases). The germline CDR1 and CDR2 sequences are KGHSH and LQKENI. This CDR3 spans 16 amino acids. V lost 2 bases, J lost 2 bases, and 12 bases lay in between. The chain's CDR3 is CASSPLGGRNTGELFF. In DNA form, the CDR3 reads TGTGCCAGCTCACCATTGGGGGGTCGTAACACCGGGGAGCTGTTTTTT.

The chain is built from TRBV28 and TRBJ2-7; 8 nucleotides align to TRBD1. The junction had 5 bases not matched to a gene; V was cut back by 5 bases and J by 2 bases. CDR3 length: 14 residues. Germline loops: CDR1 MDHEN, CDR2 SYDVKM. CDR3 sequence: CASSPPGGAYEQYF. The CDR3 nucleotides are TGTGCCAGCAGTCCCCCAGGGGGCGCCTACGAGCAGTACTTC.

In DNA, the CDR3 is TGTGCCAGCAGTGGTATGGGGTGGGAGAACACCGGGGAGCTGTTTTTT. Encoded protein: CASSGMGWENTGELFF. V and J are TRBV25-1 and TRBJ2-2, with unresolved D. The length of the CDR3 is 16 residues. CDR1 and CDR2 (germline): MGHDK, SYGVNS. Trimming removed 4 bases at V and 1 base at J, with 13 bases between.

V and J are TRBV6-5 and TRBJ1-4; no clear D gene. There are 15 residues in the CDR3. Trimming took off 0 bases at V and 4 bases at J, with 9 bases between the two ends. Germline CDR1 MNHEY, CDR2 SVGAGI. Written as DNA, the CDR3 is TGTGCCAGCAGTTACTCAACCGGTTATAATGAAAAACTGTTTTTT. Amino acids: CASSYSTGYNEKLFF.

V gene TRBV12-5 combines with J gene TRBJ2-7; D is unclear. Trimming pared 5 bases from V and 5 bases from J, leaving 10 bases between. The CDR3 covers 12 residues. Germline values: CDR1 LGHNT, CDR2 FRNRAP. CDR3 protein: CASGPLSNEQYF. The CDR3 nucleotides are TGTGCTAGTGGTCCCCTCTCGAACGAGCAGTACTTC.

The V and J genes are TRBV9 and TRBJ2-1; 11 positions match TRBD1. After removal of 3 bases from V and 5 bases from J, the junction contained 4 bases not matched to a gene. The CDR3 is 15 residues long. Germline assignment: CDR1 SGDLS and CDR2 YYNGEE. The CDR3 region has the DNA TGTGCCAGCAGCGCCAGGACAGGGGGCCACAATGAGCAGTTCTTC. Its translation: CASSARTGGHNEQFF.

The V call is TRBV6-1, the J call TRBJ1-1; a weak D match, TRBD1 (5 bases). The V and J ends lost 8 bases and 5 bases respectively, with 15 bases between them. The germline V gene has CDR1 MNHNS and CDR2 SASEGT. CDR3 length equals 13 residues. The CDR3 DNA sequence: TGTGCCAGCGCGACGGGACTTCAGACTGAAGCTTTCTTT. As protein: CASATGLQTEAFF.